This T cell receptor (beta chain) was retrieved from a study of OX40 agonist ivuxolimab in advanced cancers. Study-level background: Intravenous ivuxolimab at 0.01 to 10 mg/kg was given to patients every 2 weeks.

Profiling relied on immunoSEQ multiplex PCR, and the TCRdb table lists in-frame clones only, not all of them. The repertoire holds about 14,000 clones, 82% seen once, with approximately 40% in the top ten. The CDR3 contains 14 residues. The V gene's germline CDR1 is LNHDA and CDR2 SQIVND (reference sequence). This clone was seen only once. Its antigen is not identified. Germline and junction disagree at one end, which may indicate a read error. General study points: Fewer expanded clones were found on average in CD4+ than in CD8+ T cells.

Autoimmune disease history or systemic immunosuppression disqualified patients. The receptor comes from an adult with an advanced solid tumor such as melanoma, head and neck, liver or kidney cancer. This sample comprised CD4+ or CD8+ T cells sorted from blood, obtained in a trial of the OX40 agonist ivuxolimab. V and J are TRBV19 and TRBJ2-7; the match to TRBD1 covers 8 bases. CDR3 residues: CASSIGDRNHASDF. DNA for the CDR3: TGTGCCAGTAGTATTGGGGACAGGAACCACGCTTCGGACTTC.